Listed here is a single T cell receptor beta chain. What it recognizes is unknown. Together with a sample-barcoded 5' primer, a J-beta primer mix was included in a second PCR lasting about 7 to 12 cycles. Tagging of each cDNA molecule was performed by a template-switch adaptor with 12 random nucleotides. From the 5' RACE reads, TCRdb called clonotypes with MiXCR, one entry per CDR3 protein. Of approximately 1.5 million distinct CDR3 sequences listed, 34% are singletons. The CDR3 totals 14 residues. The V segment lost 8 bases and the J segment 8 bases; nucleotides outside the gene matches: 12. The data were taken from a study of blood T cells in healthy people across ages. As for the study in general: Every two T cells gave about one barcoded beta molecule via template switching. Study-level findings and limits: Relative to aged donors, long-lived donors carried more naive CD4+ cells and displayed higher diversity.

Total RNA, at least 5.5 micrograms per sample, came from PBMCs. This receptor was obtained from a woman aged 25 to 39 in good health. Sequencing was done on a sample of blood. The chain combines TRBV12-3 or TRBV12-4 with TRBJ1-2; 9 positions match TRBD1. The CDR3 spells CASRTRGTGNGYTF. DNA for the CDR3: TGTGCCAGCCGGACTCGGGGGACAGGGAACGGCTACACCTTC.